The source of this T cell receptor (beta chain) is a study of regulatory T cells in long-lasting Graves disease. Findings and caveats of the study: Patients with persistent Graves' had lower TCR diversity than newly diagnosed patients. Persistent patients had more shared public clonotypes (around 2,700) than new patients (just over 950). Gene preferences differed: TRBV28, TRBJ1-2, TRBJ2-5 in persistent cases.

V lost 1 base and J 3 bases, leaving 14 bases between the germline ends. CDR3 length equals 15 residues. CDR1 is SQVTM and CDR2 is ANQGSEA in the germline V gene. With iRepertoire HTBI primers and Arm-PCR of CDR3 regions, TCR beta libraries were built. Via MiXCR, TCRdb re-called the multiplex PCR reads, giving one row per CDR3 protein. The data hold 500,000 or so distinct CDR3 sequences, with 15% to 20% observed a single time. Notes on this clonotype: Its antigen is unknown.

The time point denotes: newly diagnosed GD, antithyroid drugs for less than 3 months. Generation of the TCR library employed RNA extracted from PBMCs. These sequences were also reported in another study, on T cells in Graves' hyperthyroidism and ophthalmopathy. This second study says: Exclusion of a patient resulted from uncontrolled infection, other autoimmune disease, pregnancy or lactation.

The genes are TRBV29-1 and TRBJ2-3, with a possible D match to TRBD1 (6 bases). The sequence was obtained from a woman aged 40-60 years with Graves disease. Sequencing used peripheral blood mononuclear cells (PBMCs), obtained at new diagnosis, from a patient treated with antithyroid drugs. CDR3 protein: CSVEGGRGLTDTQYF. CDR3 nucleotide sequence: TGCAGCGTTGAAGGGGGCAGGGGTCTTACAGATACGCAGTATTTT.